Listed here are 27 T cell receptor beta chains from one sample, sequenced in a study of cytomegalovirus exposure and HLA in healthy donors (dated by TCRdb to the late 2010s). The method was the immunoSEQ multiplex PCR assay. For the multiplex PCR, a mixture combining 60 forward primers for TCR Vbeta segments and 13 reverse primers for TCR Jbeta segments was used. The table was pulled from immuneACCESS by TCRdb, which kept in-frame rearrangements only. Such tables lose some clones; where checked, under half of the loss comes from unresolved V genes, and the rest has no known cause. This sample gives roughly 150,000 clones in total; approximately 79% of them show up just once. Less than 2.5% of the sample comes from the top ten. Sequencing was performed on PBMCs. These receptors all stem from a male donor in good health and CMV-seronegative.

The chain has TRBV2 and TRBJ2-4; 11 positions agree with TRBD1. J was trimmed by 4 bases and V by 11 bases; bases with no gene match: 13. Germline lookup yields CDR1 SNHLY and CDR2 FYNNEI. The CDR3 is made up of 16 amino acids. CDR3 in amino acids: CASREDRGRHKNIQYF. CDR3 nucleotides: TGTGCCTCCAGGGAGGACAGGGGGCGGCATAAAAACATTCAGTACTTC.

This chain joins TRBV2 and TRBJ2-7; 11 bases match TRBD2. Germline assignment: CDR1 SNHLY and CDR2 FYNNEI. The CDR3 loop spans 14 amino acids. Germline trimming cut 11 bases from V and 7 bases from J; bases unmatched to any gene: 13. CDR3 bases: TGTGCCCCAAGAACGGTAGCGGGGGGGCGAGAGCAGTACTTC. It is translated as CAPRTVAGGREQYF.

V is TRBV5-1 and J is TRBJ1-6, with a possible D match to TRBD1 (6 bases). CDR1 SGHRS and CDR2 YFSETQ come from the germline V gene. Trimming stripped 7 bases from V and 8 bases from J, with 16 bases between. The CDR3 loop spans 14 amino acids. The CDR3 reads CASAWDIVDSPLHF. In DNA form, the CDR3 reads TGCGCCAGCGCCTGGGACATAGTGGATTCACCCCTCCACTTT.

V is TRBV5-1 and J is TRBJ2-7; 8 nucleotides agree with TRBD1. V lost 5 bases, J lost 3 bases, and 7 bases stayed unmatched. The CDR3 is made up of 14 amino acids. Germline V CDR1 and CDR2: SGHRS, YFSETQ. The CDR3 loop is CASSLTGEVYEQYF. The CDR3 region has the DNA TGCGCCAGCAGTCTGACAGGGGAGGTCTACGAGCAGTACTTC.

The rearrangement links TRBV6-5 to TRBJ1-5; D not resolved. Germline CDR1 is MNHEY and CDR2 is SVGAGI. Trimming left V 5 bases short and J 5 bases short, with 13 bases between. The CDR3 consists of 14 residues. CDR3 in amino acids: CASSRRLSDQPQHF. The CDR3 DNA is TGTGCCAGCAGTCGTCGACTGTCGGATCAGCCCCAGCATTTT.

The V gene is TRBV2, the J gene TRBJ1-2, with 7 bases that match TRBD1. Germline values: CDR1 SNHLY, CDR2 FYNNEI. V shed 8 bases, J shed 2 bases, and the junction held 2 bases outside the gene matches. There are 12 residues in the CDR3. The CDR3 region has the DNA TGTGCCAGCGACAGGGACAACTATGGCTACACCTTC. Translated: CASDRDNYGYTF. Full variable domain (rest looked up from reference TRBV2 and TRBJ1-2): EPEVTQTPSHQVTQMGQEVILRCVPISNHLYFYWYRQILGQKVEFLVSFYNNEISEKSEIFDDQFSVERPDGSNFTLKIRSTKLEDSAMYFCASDRDNYGYTFGSGTRLTVV.

J is TRBJ2-5 and V is TRBV4-1, with 7 bases lining up with TRBD1. V shed 4 bases and J 4 bases; nucleotides not matched to a gene: 12. The CDR3 loop spans 16 amino acids. Germline CDR1 MGHRA, CDR2 YSYEKL. DNA for the CDR3: TGCGCCAGCAGCCGACCGGGGCAGGGGGTCGCAGAGACCCAGTACTTC. This sequence encodes CASSRPGQGVAETQYF.

The chain links TRBV18 to TRBJ2-3; 8 nucleotides match TRBD2. There are 14 residues in the CDR3. The ends lost 6 bases at V and 5 bases at J; junction bases unmatched: 7. Germline V gene data show CDR1 as KGHSH and CDR2 as LQKENI. The CDR3 loop is CASSPRGAGDTQYF. The DNA of the CDR3 is TGTGCCAGCTCGCCGCGGGGGGCCGGAGATACGCAGTATTTT.

This sequence joins TRBV15 and TRBJ2-7; D remains unclear. V dropped 0 bases and J dropped 3 bases, with 12 bases sitting between them. The CDR3 totals 15 residues. Germline CDR1 and CDR2: LNHNV and YYDKDF (reference sequence). The CDR3 loop is CATSRDEHLIYEQYF. The CDR3, as DNA: TGTGCCACCAGCAGAGATGAACACCTGATCTACGAGCAGTACTTC.

V and J are TRBV18 and TRBJ2-5; 11 bases match TRBD1. CDR3 size: 16 residues. CDR1 and CDR2 from the germline V gene are KGHSH and LQKENI. Germline trimming cut 2 bases from V and 9 bases from J; bases unmatched to any gene: 11. The CDR3 loop reads CASSPKGQGEFGPQYF. CDR3 nucleotides: TGTGCCAGCTCACCAAAGGGACAGGGGGAATTTGGGCCCCAGTACTTC.

The J gene is TRBJ2-7, the V gene TRBV7-9; 7 bases map to TRBD1. CDR3 size: 16 residues. After removal of 1 base from V and 0 bases from J, the junction contained 6 bases not matched to a gene. CDR1 and CDR2 (germline): SEHNR, FQNEAQ (reference sequence). The chain's CDR3 is CASSLDHRGYSYEQYF. In DNA form, the CDR3 reads TGTGCCAGCAGCTTAGACCACAGGGGCTACTCCTACGAGCAGTACTTC.

The CDR3 region has the DNA TGTGCCAGCAGCTTTTATACTAGCGGCCTTATAGATGAGCAGTTCTTC. Protein sequence: CASSFYTSGLIDEQFF. The rearrangement uses TRBV5-4 and TRBJ2-1; 8 bases map to TRBD2. There are 16 residues in the CDR3. Unmatched junction bases numbered 12, after V lost 2 bases and J lost 8 bases. Germline CDR1 reads SGHNT; CDR2 reads YYREEE (reference sequence).

The J gene is TRBJ1-3, the V gene TRBV10-3; D uncertain. Germline V gene sequence: CDR1 ENHRY, CDR2 SYGVKD. The CDR3 is 15 residues long. V lost 4 bases to trimming and J lost 0 bases, with 10 bases between them. The CDR3 protein is CAISGRAPSGNTIYF. The CDR3 nucleotides are TGTGCCATCAGTGGCCGAGCTCCCTCTGGAAACACCATATATTTT.

The V gene is TRBV10-2, the J gene TRBJ2-7; 7 positions agree with TRBD1. This CDR3 is 14 amino acids long. Germline lookup yields CDR1 WSHSY and CDR2 SAAADI. The ends lost 7 bases at V and 3 bases at J; junction bases unmatched: 9. The CDR3 coding sequence is TGCGCCAGCACTAGCCCGGGACAGCACTACGAGCAGTACTTC. Its protein is CASTSPGQHYEQYF.

V usage is TRBV19 and J usage is TRBJ1-2; 7 bases match TRBD1. V trimming: 6 bases; J trimming: 0 bases; junction bases outside the gene matches: 4. The CDR3 is made up of 14 amino acids. The germline V gene has CDR1 LNHDA and CDR2 SQIVND (reference sequence). In DNA, the CDR3 is TGTGCCAGTAGAAAGGACAGGACTAACTATGGCTACACCTTC. This encodes CASRKDRTNYGYTF. Filled out from reference TRBV19 and TRBJ1-2, the complete variable domain reads DGGITQSPKYLFRKEGQNVTLSCEQNLNHDAMYWYRQDPGQGLRLIYYSQIVNDFQKGDIAEGYSVSREKKESFPLTVTSAQKNPTAFYLCASRKDRTNYGYTFGSGTRLTVV.

The rearrangement uses TRBV7-8 and TRBJ1-1; 11 bases are a match to TRBD1. Germline CDR1 SGHVS, CDR2 FQNEAQ. The CDR3 is made up of 15 amino acids. After removal of 4 bases from V and 5 bases from J, the junction contained 6 bases not matched to a gene. CDR3 coding DNA: TGTGCCAGCAGCTCAGGGACAGGGGGAGGGACTGAAGCTTTCTTT. The encoded protein is CASSSGTGGGTEAFF.

The chain employs TRBV6-6 and TRBJ1-3; D remains unclear. Germline CDR1 is MNHNY and CDR2 is SVGAGI (reference sequence). Trimming took 0 bases from V and 0 from J, leaving 6 bases between them. CDR3 length equals 15 residues. The CDR3 spells CASSYSAGSGNTIYF. CDR3 nucleotides: TGTGCCAGCAGTTACTCTGCAGGCTCTGGAAACACCATATATTTT.

The chain is built from TRBV18 and TRBJ1-2; D is unclear. Germline V gene sequence: CDR1 KGHSH, CDR2 LQKENI. The CDR3 loop spans 15 amino acids. V dropped 3 bases and J dropped 1 base, with 12 bases sitting between them. The CDR3 sequence: CASSPRASRNYGYTF. Here the CDR3 DNA reads TGTGCCAGCTCACCGCGGGCCAGCCGTAACTATGGCTACACCTTC.

Regarding this clone: The identical CDR3 is also encoded by other nucleotide sequences in the sample. The chain is built from TRBV5-1 and TRBJ2-5; 9 bases are shared with TRBD1. CDR3 length: 14 amino acids. Germline V gene sequence: CDR1 SGHRS, CDR2 YFSETQ. After removal of 4 bases from V and 5 bases from J, the junction contained 6 bases not matched to a gene. The CDR3 loop is CASSVQGAEETQYF. DNA for the CDR3: TGCGCCAGCAGCGTACAGGGGGCAGAGGAGACCCAGTACTTC.

The chain joins TRBV5-4 to TRBJ2-5; 11 nucleotides line up with TRBD1. The junction had 9 bases not matched to a gene; V was cut back by 9 bases and J by 11 bases. This CDR3 is 12 amino acids long. Germline V lookup: CDR1 SGHNT, CDR2 YYREEE (reference sequence). As DNA, the CDR3 is TGTGCCATCGGGACAGGGGGGCCAAAGCAGTACTTC. This gives the protein CAIGTGGPKQYF.

The genes are TRBV5-1 and TRBJ2-5; 10 nucleotides match TRBD1. Germline V gene lookup returns CDR1 SGHRS and CDR2 YFSETQ. The V and J ends lost 1 base and 5 bases, in that order; junction bases with no gene match: 5. This CDR3 contains 15 residues. The CDR3 region is CASSLPGQGEETQYF. As DNA, the CDR3 is TGCGCCAGCAGCTTGCCCGGACAGGGGGAGGAGACCCAGTACTTC.

The chain employs TRBV5-1 and TRBJ2-1, with a tentative D call TRBD2 (6 bases). Trimming removed 4 bases from V and 15 bases from J, with 14 bases in between. CDR1 and CDR2 from the germline V gene are SGHRS and YFSETQ. This CDR3 comprises 11 residues. The DNA for the CDR3 is TGCGCCAGCAGCGTCGGGACTTTGTGGTTCTTC. Its translation is CASSVGTLWFF.

The chain uses TRBV20-1 and TRBJ1-2; D is undetermined. The CDR3 extends over 10 amino acids. V lost 7 bases and J lost 8, with 11 bases in between. Germline V CDR1 and CDR2: DFQATT, SNEGSKA (reference sequence). CDR3 bases: TGCAGTGGGCAGGCCCCCGGCTACACCTTC. As protein: CSGQAPGYTF.

This rearrangement joins TRBV19 to TRBJ1-5; 9 bases fit TRBD1. Germline CDR1 and CDR2: LNHDA and SQIVND (reference sequence). The CDR3 length is 15 residues. V lost 6 bases to trimming and J lost 2 bases; unmatched junction nucleotides: 5. The chain's CDR3 is CASRRGQGRNQPQHF. The DNA for the CDR3 is TGTGCCAGTAGGAGAGGACAGGGGCGCAATCAGCCCCAGCATTTT.

The CDR3 region has the DNA TGTGCCAGCAGCCCGAGGGACAGAAACTATGGCTACACCTTC. It yields the protein CASSPRDRNYGYTF. This chain connects TRBV13 to TRBJ1-2; 7 bases line up with TRBD1. V shed 5 bases and J 2 bases; nucleotides not matched to a gene: 5. The CDR3 extends over 14 amino acids. The germline gives CDR1 PRHDT, CDR2 FYEKMQ (reference sequence).

The rearrangement joins TRBV6-5 to TRBJ1-3; D unclear. Trimming took 6 bases from V and 0 from J, leaving 9 bases between them. Looked up from germline, CDR1 is MNHEY and CDR2 is SVGAGI. The CDR3 is made up of 14 amino acids. The CDR3 here is CASRSEISGNTIYF. The DNA of the CDR3 is TGTGCCAGCAGATCGGAGATCTCTGGAAACACCATATATTTT.

The chain employs TRBV29-1 and TRBJ2-5; 14 bases agree with TRBD2. CDR1 SQVTM and CDR2 ANQGSEA come from the germline V gene. J was trimmed by 5 bases and V by 6 bases; bases with no gene match: 5. This CDR3 contains 14 residues. CDR3 nucleotides: TGCAGCGTCGGGACTAGCGGGGGAGTTGAGACCCAGTACTTC. This codes for CSVGTSGGVETQYF.